Sequencing of this TCR beta chain was carried out in a study of T cell responses to AZD1222 COVID-19 vaccine. Study results and caveats: Spike was spanned by vaccine-associated CD4 TCRs, which were dominant at 160-218 and 743-854. Donors, mostly white British, included more females; clonal diversity was possibly underestimated. Reportedly, close to half of spike-specific TCRs are directed against unmutated variant regions.

V dropped 5 bases and J dropped 2 bases, with 10 bases sitting between them. Germline CDR1 reads LGHNA; CDR2 reads YNFKEQ. The CDR3 loop spans 13 amino acids. TCRdb's copy holds only in-frame clones and misses some; the assay was immunoSEQ multiplex PCR. The sample contains 60,000 to 80,000 clones, around 81% of which appear only once. Worth noting for this clone: Antigen: not known.

This clonotype originated in an adult who received the AZD1222 COVID-19 vaccine. Specimen: peripheral blood, collected 28 days after the second AZD1222 dose. The rearrangement uses TRBV4-2 and TRBJ2-7; no definite D call. The CDR3 DNA sequence: TGTGCCAGCAGCTCTTTTGCCGCCTACGAGCAGTACTTC. Its protein is CASSSFAAYEQYF.